This T cell receptor (beta chain) was captured by sequencing in a study of blood T cells in healthy people across ages. General study results and limits: Because donor CMV status was unknown, expanded clonotype changes were possibly confounded. Per million T cells, TCR beta diversity dropped about linearly as age rose.

With 0 bases removed from V and 1 base from J, the gap between germline ends came to 11 bases. This CDR3 region has 16 residues. Per the germline V gene, CDR1 is LGHNA and CDR2 is YSLEER. Through a sample-barcoded 5' primer and a J-beta primer mix, a second PCR was run for roughly 7 to 11 cycles. The template-switch adaptor was a 5' adaptor with 12 random nucleotides. It tagged each cDNA molecule. TCRdb itself ran the 5' RACE reads through MiXCR, one entry per CDR3 protein. This table has approximately 2,000,000 distinct CDR3 sequences, about two fifths appearing once. This clonotype was seen a few times. The antigen is undetermined.

The sequence was collected from a human donor in good health. Sequencing was done on a sample of blood. The J gene is TRBJ2-3, the V gene TRBV4-3, with unresolved D. CDR3 residues: CASSQEVQSGTDTQYF. DNA for the CDR3: TGCGCCAGCAGCCAAGAGGTACAGTCCGGCACAGATACGCAGTATTTT.